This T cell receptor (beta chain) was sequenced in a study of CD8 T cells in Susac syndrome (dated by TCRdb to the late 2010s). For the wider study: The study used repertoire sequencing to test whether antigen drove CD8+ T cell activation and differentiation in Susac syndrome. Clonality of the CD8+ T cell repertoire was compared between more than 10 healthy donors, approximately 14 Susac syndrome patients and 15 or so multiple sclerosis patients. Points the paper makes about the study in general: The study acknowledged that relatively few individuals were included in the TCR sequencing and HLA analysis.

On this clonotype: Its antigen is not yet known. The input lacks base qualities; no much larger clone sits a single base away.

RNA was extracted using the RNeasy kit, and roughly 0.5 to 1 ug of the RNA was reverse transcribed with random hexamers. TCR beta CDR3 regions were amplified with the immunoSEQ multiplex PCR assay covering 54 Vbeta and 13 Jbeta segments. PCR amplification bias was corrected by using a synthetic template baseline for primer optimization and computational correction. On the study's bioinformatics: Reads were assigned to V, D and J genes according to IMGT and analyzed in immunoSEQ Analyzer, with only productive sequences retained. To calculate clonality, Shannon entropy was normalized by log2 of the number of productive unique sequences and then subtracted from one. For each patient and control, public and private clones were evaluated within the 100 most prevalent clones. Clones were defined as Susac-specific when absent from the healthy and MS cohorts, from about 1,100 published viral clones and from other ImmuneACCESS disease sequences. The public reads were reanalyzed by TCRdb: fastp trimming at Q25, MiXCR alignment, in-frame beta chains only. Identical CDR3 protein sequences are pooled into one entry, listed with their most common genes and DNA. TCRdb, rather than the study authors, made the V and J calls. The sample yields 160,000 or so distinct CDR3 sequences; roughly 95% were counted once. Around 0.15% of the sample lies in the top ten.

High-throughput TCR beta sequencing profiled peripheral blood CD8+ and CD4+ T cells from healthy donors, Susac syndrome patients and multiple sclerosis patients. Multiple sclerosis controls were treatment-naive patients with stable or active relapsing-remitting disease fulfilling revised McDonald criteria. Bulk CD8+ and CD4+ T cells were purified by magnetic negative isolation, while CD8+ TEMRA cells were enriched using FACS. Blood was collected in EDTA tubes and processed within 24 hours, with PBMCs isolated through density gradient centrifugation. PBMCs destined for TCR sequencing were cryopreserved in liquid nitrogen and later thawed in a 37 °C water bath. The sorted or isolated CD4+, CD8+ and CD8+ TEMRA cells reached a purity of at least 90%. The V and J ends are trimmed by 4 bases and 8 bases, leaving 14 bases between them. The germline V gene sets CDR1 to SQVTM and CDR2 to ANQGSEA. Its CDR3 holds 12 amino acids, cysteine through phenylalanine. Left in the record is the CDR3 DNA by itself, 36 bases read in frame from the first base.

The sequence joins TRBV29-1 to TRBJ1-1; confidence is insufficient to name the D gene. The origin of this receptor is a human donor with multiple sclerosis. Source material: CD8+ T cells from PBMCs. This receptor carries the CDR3 CSVVLSAGEAFF. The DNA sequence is TGCAGCGTTGTACTCTCGGCCGGCGAAGCTTTCTTT.